This paragraph covers one T cell receptor beta chain sequence. The method was immunoSEQ multiplex PCR; TCRdb's version includes in-frame clones alone and lacks a portion of them. The data show over 45,000 clones, approximately 80% seen once. This record belongs to a study of T cell responses to AZD1222 COVID-19 vaccine. Germline V lookup: CDR1 SGHDT, CDR2 YYEEEE. The CDR3 covers 16 residues. Trimming took 4 bases from V and 7 from J, leaving 18 bases between them. The source was peripheral blood, collected on day 0 of AZD1222 vaccination. The clonotype comes from an adult in good health. The V gene is TRBV5-6, the J gene TRBJ1-6; the D gene is possibly TRBD1 (6 bases). The CDR3 region is CASSRLGGQGNSPLHF. The CDR3 nucleotides are TGTGCCAGCAGCCGTCTTGGGGGGCAGGGCAATTCACCCCTCCACTTT.